The T cell receptor beta chain described here comes from a study of vaccination and CD4 T cells after COVID-19. About the study: Recovered patients in the cohort numbered six men and four women, two of them Hispanic.

Comments on this clonotype: No antigen is known for it.

The Oncomine TCR Beta short-read assay sequenced DNA from cultured CD4+ T cells. CD4+ T cells were cultured, and genomic DNA was extracted from them. TCRdb fed the PCR reads into MiXCR, producing one record per CDR3 protein. The sample has over 15,000 distinct CDR3 sequences; 50% to 70% are singletons. This CDR3 spans 16 amino acids. V trimming: 0 bases; J trimming: 4 bases; junction bases outside the gene matches: 4. Germline CDR1 SGHRS, CDR2 YFSETQ. Treatment specified: approximately 9-day PBMC culture with coronavirus spike peptide pools or control peptides (ViraFEST assay). The TCR was taken from a human donor who had recovered from COVID-19. The starting material was CD4+ T cells from blood, cultured in vitro, obtained after SARS-CoV-2 vaccination. The rearrangement links TRBV5-1 to TRBJ1-6, with TRBD1 identical over 7 bases. The CDR3: CASSLAGQPYNSPLHF. CDR3 DNA: TGCGCCAGCAGCTTGGCGGGACAGCCATATAATTCACCCCTCCACTTT.